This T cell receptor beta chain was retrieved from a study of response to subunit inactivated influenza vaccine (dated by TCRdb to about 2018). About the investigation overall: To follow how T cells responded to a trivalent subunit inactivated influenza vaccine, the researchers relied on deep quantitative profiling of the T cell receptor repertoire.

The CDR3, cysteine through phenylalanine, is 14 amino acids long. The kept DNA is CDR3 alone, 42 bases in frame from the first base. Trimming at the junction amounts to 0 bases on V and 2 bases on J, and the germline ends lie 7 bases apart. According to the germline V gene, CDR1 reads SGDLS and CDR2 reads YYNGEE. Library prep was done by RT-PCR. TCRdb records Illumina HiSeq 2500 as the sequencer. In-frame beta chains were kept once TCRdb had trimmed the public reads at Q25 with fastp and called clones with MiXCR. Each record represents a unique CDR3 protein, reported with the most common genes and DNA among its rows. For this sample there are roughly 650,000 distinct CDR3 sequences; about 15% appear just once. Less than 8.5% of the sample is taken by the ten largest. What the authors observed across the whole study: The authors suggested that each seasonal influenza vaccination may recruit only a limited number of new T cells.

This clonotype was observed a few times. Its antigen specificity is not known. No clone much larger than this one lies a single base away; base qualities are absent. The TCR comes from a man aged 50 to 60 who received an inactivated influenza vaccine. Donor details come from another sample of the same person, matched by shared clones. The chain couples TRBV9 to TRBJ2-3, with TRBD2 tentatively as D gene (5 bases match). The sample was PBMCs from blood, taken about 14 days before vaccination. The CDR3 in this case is CASSVVEATDTQYF. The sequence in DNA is TGTGCCAGCAGCGTAGTGGAGGCCACAGATACGCAGTATTTT.